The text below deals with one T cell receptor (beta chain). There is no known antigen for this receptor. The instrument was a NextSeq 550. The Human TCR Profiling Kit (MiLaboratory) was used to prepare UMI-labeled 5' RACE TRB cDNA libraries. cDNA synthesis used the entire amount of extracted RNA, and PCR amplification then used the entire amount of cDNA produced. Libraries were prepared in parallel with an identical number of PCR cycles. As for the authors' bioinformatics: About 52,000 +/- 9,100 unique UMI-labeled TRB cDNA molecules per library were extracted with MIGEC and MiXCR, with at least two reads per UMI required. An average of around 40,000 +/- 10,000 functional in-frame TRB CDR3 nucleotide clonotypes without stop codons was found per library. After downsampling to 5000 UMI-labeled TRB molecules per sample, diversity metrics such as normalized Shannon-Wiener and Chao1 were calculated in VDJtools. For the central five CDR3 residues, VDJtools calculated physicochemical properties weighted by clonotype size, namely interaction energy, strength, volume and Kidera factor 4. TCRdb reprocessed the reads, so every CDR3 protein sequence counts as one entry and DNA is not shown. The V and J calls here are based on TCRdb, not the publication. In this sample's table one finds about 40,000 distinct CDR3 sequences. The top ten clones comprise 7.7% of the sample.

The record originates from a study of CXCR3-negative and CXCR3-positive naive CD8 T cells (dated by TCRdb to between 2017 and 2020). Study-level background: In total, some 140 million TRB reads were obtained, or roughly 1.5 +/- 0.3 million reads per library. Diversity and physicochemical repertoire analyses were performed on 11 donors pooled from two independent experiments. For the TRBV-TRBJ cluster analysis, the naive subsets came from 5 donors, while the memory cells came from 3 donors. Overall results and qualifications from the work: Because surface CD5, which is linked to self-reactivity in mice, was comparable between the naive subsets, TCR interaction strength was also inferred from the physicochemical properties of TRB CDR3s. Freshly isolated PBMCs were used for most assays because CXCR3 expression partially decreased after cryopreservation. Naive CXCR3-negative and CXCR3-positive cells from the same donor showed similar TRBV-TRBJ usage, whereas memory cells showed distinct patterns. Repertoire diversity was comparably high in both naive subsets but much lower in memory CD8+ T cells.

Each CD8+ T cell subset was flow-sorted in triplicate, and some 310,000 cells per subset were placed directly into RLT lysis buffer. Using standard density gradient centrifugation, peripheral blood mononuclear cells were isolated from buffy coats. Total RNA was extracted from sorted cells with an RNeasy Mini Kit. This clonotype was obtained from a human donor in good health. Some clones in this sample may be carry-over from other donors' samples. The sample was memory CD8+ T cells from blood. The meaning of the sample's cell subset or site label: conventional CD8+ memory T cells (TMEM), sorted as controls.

The CDR3 amino acid sequence is: CASSPSRARTDTQYF. The chain was built from TRBV12-3 or TRBV12-4 and TRBJ2-3; without DNA, the TCRdb call of TRBD2 cannot be checked. The CDR3 runs 15 residues from the cysteine to the phenylalanine. No coding sequence is recorded.